This TCR beta chain was identified during a study of OX40 agonist ivuxolimab in advanced cancers. V lost 6 bases to trimming and J lost 1 base, with 12 bases between them. The CDR3 length is 15 residues. Germline assignment: CDR1 LGHNT and CDR2 FRNRAP. This clone occurred once. Assay: immunoSEQ multiplex PCR; the TCRdb copy retains only in-frame clones and omits some. The sample comprises about 48,000 clones, 85% to 90% of which are singletons, and 1.5% to 2% rests with the top ten. This TCR was sampled from an adult with an advanced solid tumor such as melanoma, head and neck, liver or kidney cancer. The rearrangement joins TRBV12-5 to TRBJ2-2; possibly TRBD1 for D (5 bases). The specimen comprised CD4+ or CD8+ T cells sorted from blood, sampled in a trial of the OX40 agonist ivuxolimab. The CDR3 DNA follows: TGTGCTAGTGGGGGGCGGCGGAAGAACACCGGGGAGCTGTTTTTT. This translates into CASGGRRKNTGELFF.